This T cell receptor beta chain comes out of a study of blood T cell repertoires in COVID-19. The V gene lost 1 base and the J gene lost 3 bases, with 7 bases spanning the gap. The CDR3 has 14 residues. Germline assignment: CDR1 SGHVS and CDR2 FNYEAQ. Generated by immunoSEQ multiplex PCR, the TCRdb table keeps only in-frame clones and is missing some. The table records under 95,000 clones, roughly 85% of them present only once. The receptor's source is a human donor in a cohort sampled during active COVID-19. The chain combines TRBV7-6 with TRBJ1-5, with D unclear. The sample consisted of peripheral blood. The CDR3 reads CASSLGLYNQPQHF. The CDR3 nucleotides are TGTGCCAGCAGCTTAGGTCTGTACAATCAGCCCCAGCATTTT.